This TCR beta chain was recovered during a study of control samples from healthy donors and cancer patients (TCRdb year 2020). Receptor libraries were prepared by the immunoSEQ multiplex PCR assay. Entries here come from immuneACCESS through TCRdb and include only in-frame sequences with V and J called. Some clones fail to appear in such tables; in the studies checked, an unresolved V gene covers under half of the shortfall, and the cause of the remainder is unknown. This sample has 75,000 to 80,000 clones in its table, and approximately 91% of those were observed once. The ten largest make up about 9.5% of the sample. In its sample, this clone was seen once. There is no known antigen for this receptor. The input lacks base qualities; no much larger clone sits a single base away. Including cysteine and phenylalanine, the CDR3 has 18 amino acids. The read is trimmed to its CDR3 DNA, 54 bases read in frame from base 1. The V end gives up 5 bases and the J end 3 bases, leaving 12 bases in the junction not matched to a gene. CDR1 and CDR2, looked up from the germline V gene, are SGHTA and FQGNSA.

The receptor was isolated from a woman aged 45-59 years with colorectal cancer. The sequence is built from TRBV7-2 and TRBJ2-5; TRBD2 agrees with 13 junctional bases. The material sequenced was PBMCs. DNA sequence: TGTGCCAGCAGCCCGAGACTAGCGGGGGGTACTACAAAAGAGACCCAGTACTTC. This translates into CASSPRLAGGTTKETQYF.